A single sample gave rise to the 16 T cell receptor beta chains below, sequenced in a study of cytomegalovirus exposure and HLA in healthy donors. Use of 60 Vbeta and 13 Jbeta primers characterized the PCR. Profiled with immunoSEQ multiplex PCR; TCRdb holds only in-frame clones, not every one. Of approximately 120,000 clones listed, approximately 80% are singletons. Material for sequencing was PBMCs. These receptor sequences come from a man aged 40-55 years in good health and CMV-seronegative.

This clone has just a few counts. V and J are TRBV28 and TRBJ2-7, with D maybe TRBD2 (6 bases). The CDR3 is made up of 15 amino acids. Trimming removed 3 bases from V and 5 bases from J, with 17 bases in between. In germline, CDR1 is MDHEN, CDR2 SYDVKM. CDR3 nucleotide sequence: TGTGCCAGCAGTTTTGGTCAGGGTCGGGAGAACGAGCAGTACTTC. Translation: CASSFGQGRENEQYF.

The chain links TRBV5-6 to TRBJ1-1, with 7 bases fitting TRBD1. This CDR3 has 15 residues. J gave up 5 bases and V 4 bases, and 11 bases lay outside the gene matches. Germline V gene sequence: CDR1 SGHDT, CDR2 YYEEEE. The CDR3 reads CASSPETGRGTEAFF. DNA of the CDR3: TGTGCCAGCAGCCCCGAGACAGGGCGAGGAACTGAAGCTTTCTTT.

The chain links TRBV5-6 to TRBJ1-2; D gene ambiguous. CDR3 length: 16 amino acids. Germline V CDR1 and CDR2: SGHDT, YYEEEE. The V end lost 2 bases, the J end lost 8 bases, and 22 bases lay between the germline ends. In nucleotides, the CDR3 is TGTGCCAGCAGCTTTTCAGACAACCGGATGTATGGGGGCTACACCTTC. Its translation: CASSFSDNRMYGGYTF.

The V call is TRBV10-3, the J call TRBJ2-4, with 8 positions matching TRBD1. J was trimmed by 0 bases and V by 6 bases; bases with no gene match: 4. In germline, CDR1 is ENHRY, CDR2 SYGVKD. The CDR3 length is 15 residues. In DNA, the CDR3 is TGTGCCATCAGCTCAGGGGGCCCAGCCAAAAACATTCAGTACTTC. Protein: CAISSGGPAKNIQYF.

The V gene is TRBV2, the J gene TRBJ1-2; D call uncertain. Trimming removed 3 bases from V and 7 bases from J, with 3 bases in between. The CDR3 spans 10 residues. Germline V gene sequence: CDR1 SNHLY, CDR2 FYNNEI. The CDR3 sequence: CASSESGYTF. The CDR3 DNA reads TGTGCCAGCAGTGAGAGTGGCTACACCTTC.

This clone has a single count. The rearrangement joins TRBV5-6 to TRBJ1-4; the D is unclear. Germline CDR1 SGHDT, CDR2 YYEEEE. V was trimmed by 1 base and J by 7 bases, leaving 11 bases between them. CDR3 length: 14 residues. The CDR3, as DNA: TGTGCCAGCAGCTTGTCATCAGGTTTTGAAAAACTGTTTTTT. It encodes CASSLSSGFEKLFF.

The rearrangement joins TRBV9 to TRBJ2-1, with TRBD2 matching 9 bases. The length of the CDR3 is 16 residues. J was trimmed by 6 bases and V by 4 bases; bases with no gene match: 11. CDR1 is SGDLS, CDR2 YYNGEE, per germline. In DNA, the CDR3 is TGTGCCAGCAGCTCACAGCGGGGGGCAGGGTCCAATGAGCAGTTCTTC. This sequence encodes CASSSQRGAGSNEQFF.

The chain has TRBV4-1 and TRBJ1-6; D might be TRBD1 (6 bases). Per the germline V gene, CDR1 is MGHRA and CDR2 is YSYEKL. V was cut by 4 bases and J by 6 bases, with 13 bases left in between. The CDR3 is 15 amino acids. The chain's CDR3 is CASSLRTEGNSPLHF. The CDR3 DNA reads TGCGCCAGCAGCCTCAGGACAGAGGGTAATTCACCCCTCCACTTT.

The chain recombines TRBV7-9 with TRBJ1-2; unclear D gene. The V end was cut by 1 base, the J end by 5 bases, with 8 bases between. The CDR3 is 13 amino acids. Germline-derived CDR1 and CDR2 are SEHNR and FQNEAQ (reference sequence). For the CDR3, the DNA is TGTGCCAGCAGCTTAGTTGCGGGTTATGGCTACACCTTC. This gives the protein CASSLVAGYGYTF. Based on the CDR3 plus reference TRBV7-9 and TRBJ1-2, the full variable domain is DTGVSQNPRHKITKRGQNVTFRCDPISEHNRLYWYRQTLGQGPEFLTYFQNEAQLEKSRLLSDRFSAERPKGSFSTLEIQRTEQGDSAMYLCASSLVAGYGYTFGSGTRLTVV.

This clone appeared a few times. The gene calls are TRBV6-4 and TRBJ2-3; 8 bases map to TRBD1. CDR1 and CDR2 from the germline V gene are MRHNA and SNTAGT. CDR3 length: 15 amino acids. Trimming at V came to 6 bases and at J to 2 bases, leaving 7 bases not matched to a gene. The CDR3 is CASSSGTGTTDTQYF. CDR3 bases: TGTGCCAGCAGCTCCGGGACAGGTACCACAGATACGCAGTATTTT.

This clone turned up a few times. One junction end does not reproduce the germline sequence, and a read error may be involved. The V call is TRBV4-1, the J call TRBJ2-4; D gene ambiguous. This CDR3 is 16 amino acids long. CDR1 and CDR2 from the germline V gene are MGHRA and YSYEKL. CDR3 nucleotides: TGCGCCAGCAGCCAAGACCAGACGGCTCCAAAAAACAGTCAGTACTTC. Its translation: CASSQDQTAPKNSQYF.

Here the CDR3 DNA reads TGTGCCAGCAGCTTCCAGCGTGGGGAGTCCTACAATGAGCAGTTCTTC. Protein: CASSFQRGESYNEQFF. The chain combines TRBV7-2 with TRBJ2-1, with D possibly TRBD2 on 5 matching bases. Germline values: CDR1 SGHTA, CDR2 FQGNSA. V gave up 3 bases and J gave up 1 base, with 13 bases separating them. This CDR3 is built from 16 residues.

CDR3 DNA: TGTGCCAGCAGCCCCGACAGGAATCAGCCCCAGCATTTT. Its translation: CASSPDRNQPQHF. This sequence joins TRBV11-2 and TRBJ1-5; TRBD1 might be the D (6 bases). Trimming shortened V by 5 bases and J by 4 bases, and 9 bases separated the two germline ends. This CDR3 has 13 residues. The germline V gene has CDR1 SGHAT and CDR2 FQNNGV.

This clone has more than one count but fewer than ten. V gene TRBV4-3 combines with J gene TRBJ1-5, with TRBD1 as a possible D gene (5 bases). V shed 0 bases and J shed 3 bases, with 9 bases lying between them. This CDR3 has 15 amino acids. Germline-derived CDR1 and CDR2 are LGHNA and YSLEER. CDR3 loop: CASSQDQGLNQPQHF. The CDR3 DNA reads TGCGCCAGCAGCCAAGATCAGGGACTCAATCAGCCCCAGCATTTT.

This clone has only a few counts. J is TRBJ1-1 and V is TRBV27; maybe TRBD1 (5 bases). The germline V gene encodes CDR1 MNHEY and CDR2 SMNVEV (reference sequence). Trimming took off 2 bases at V and 3 bases at J, with 19 bases between the two ends. This CDR3 spans 17 amino acids. The CDR3 region has the DNA TGTGCCAGCAGTTTAGTGGCCCGGGGGAGGGATCACACTGAAGCTTTCTTT. Its protein is CASSLVARGRDHTEAFF.

This chain uses TRBV5-5 with TRBJ2-7, with TRBD1 matching over 7 bases. Germline values: CDR1 SGHKS, CDR2 YYEKEE (reference sequence). The CDR3 has 14 amino acids. Trimming removed 5 bases from V and 8 bases from J; junction bases left unmatched: 13. Here the CDR3 reads CASSNPGQTSKQYF. The DNA for the CDR3 is TGTGCCAGCAGTAACCCGGGACAGACCTCGAAGCAGTACTTC. The full variable domain, with the rest looked up from reference TRBV5-5 and TRBJ2-7, is DAGVTQSPTHLIKTRGQQVTLRCSPISGHKSVSWYQQVLGQGPQFIFQYYEKEERGRGNFPDRFSARQFPNYSSELNVNALLLGDSALYLCASSNPGQTSKQYFGPGTRLTVT.